This TCR beta chain was identified during a study of T cell changes during pregnancy in multiple sclerosis. Sequencing was performed with immunoSEQ multiplex PCR; in TCRdb, only in-frame clones are kept and a portion is missing. The sample gives around 30,000 clones, about 92% of which show up once; 0.43% is in the top ten. This CDR3 has 15 amino acids. Germline CDR1 SGHRS, CDR2 YFSETQ. Trimming at V came to 3 bases and at J to 8 bases, leaving 6 bases not matched to a gene. The material was CD4+ T cells from peripheral blood mononuclear cells, obtained after pregnancy. This chain links TRBV5-1 with TRBJ1-4, with 11 nucleotides matching TRBD1. This TCR derives from a female donor with multiple sclerosis, enrolled in a pregnancy study. This CDR3 is CASSSAGTGGEKLFF. The CDR3 DNA reads TGCGCCAGCAGCTCTGCCGGGACAGGGGGGGAAAAACTGTTTTTT.